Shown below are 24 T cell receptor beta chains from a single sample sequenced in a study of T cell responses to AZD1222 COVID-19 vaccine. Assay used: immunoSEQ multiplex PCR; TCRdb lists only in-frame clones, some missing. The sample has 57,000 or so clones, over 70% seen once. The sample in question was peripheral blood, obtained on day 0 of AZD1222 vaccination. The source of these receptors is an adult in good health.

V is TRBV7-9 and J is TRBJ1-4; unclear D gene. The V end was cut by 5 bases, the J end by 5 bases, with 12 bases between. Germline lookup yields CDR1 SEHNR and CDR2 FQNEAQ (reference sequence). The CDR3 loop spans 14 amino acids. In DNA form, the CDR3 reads TGTGCCAGCAGCCCCGGGGAATTGAATGAAAAACTGTTTTTT. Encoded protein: CASSPGELNEKLFF.

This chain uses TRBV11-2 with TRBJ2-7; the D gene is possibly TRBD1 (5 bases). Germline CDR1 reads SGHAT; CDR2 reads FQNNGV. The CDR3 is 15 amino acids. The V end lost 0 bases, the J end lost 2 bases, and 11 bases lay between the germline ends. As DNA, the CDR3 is TGTGCCAGCAGCTTAGATGGGGCGGTCCCCTACGAGCAGTACTTC. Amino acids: CASSLDGAVPYEQYF. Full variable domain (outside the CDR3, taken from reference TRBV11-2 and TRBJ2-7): EAGVAQSPRYKIIEKRQSVAFWCNPISGHATLYWYQQILGQGPKLLIQFQNNGVVDDSQLPKDRFSAERLKGVDSTLKIQPAKLEDSAVYLCASSLDGAVPYEQYFGPGTRLTVT.

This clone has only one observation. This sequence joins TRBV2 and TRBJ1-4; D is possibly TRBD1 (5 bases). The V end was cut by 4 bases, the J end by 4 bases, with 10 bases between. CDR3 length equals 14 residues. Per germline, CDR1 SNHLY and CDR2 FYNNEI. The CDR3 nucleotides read TGTGCCAGCAGTGTTGGAAGGGGTAATGAAAAACTGTTTTTT. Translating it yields CASSVGRGNEKLFF.

The CDR3: CASRVGGNTEAFF. CDR3 nucleotide sequence: TGTGCCAGCAGGGTCGGTGGGAACACTGAAGCTTTCTTT. The rearrangement links TRBV6-5 to TRBJ1-1; D uncertain. Trimming pared 6 bases from V and 1 base from J, leaving 9 bases between. The CDR3 totals 13 residues. Germline loops: CDR1 MNHEY, CDR2 SVGAGI.

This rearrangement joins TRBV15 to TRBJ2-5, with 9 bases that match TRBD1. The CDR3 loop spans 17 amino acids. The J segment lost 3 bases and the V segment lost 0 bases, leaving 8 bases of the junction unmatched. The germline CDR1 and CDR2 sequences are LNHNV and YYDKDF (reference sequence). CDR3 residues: CATSRDNVGQGEETQYF. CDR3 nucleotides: TGTGCCACCAGCAGAGATAACGTGGGACAGGGAGAAGAGACCCAGTACTTC.

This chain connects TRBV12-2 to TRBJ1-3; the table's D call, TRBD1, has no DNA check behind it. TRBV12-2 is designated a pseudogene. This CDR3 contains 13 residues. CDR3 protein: CASEGAKGNTIYF. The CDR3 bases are TGTGCAAGCGAGGGGGCGAAAGGAAACACCATATATTTT.

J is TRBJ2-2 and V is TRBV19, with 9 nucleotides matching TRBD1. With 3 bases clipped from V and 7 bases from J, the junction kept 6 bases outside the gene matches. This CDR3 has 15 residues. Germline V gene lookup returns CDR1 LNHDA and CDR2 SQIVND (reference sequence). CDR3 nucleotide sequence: TGTGCCAGTAGTATCCGGGACAGGGTAAACGGGGAGCTGTTTTTT. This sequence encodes CASSIRDRVNGELFF. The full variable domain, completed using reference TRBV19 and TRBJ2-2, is DGGITQSPKYLFRKEGQNVTLSCEQNLNHDAMYWYRQDPGQGLRLIYYSQIVNDFQKGDIAEGYSVSREKKESFPLTVTSAQKNPTAFYLCASSIRDRVNGELFFGEGSRLTVL.

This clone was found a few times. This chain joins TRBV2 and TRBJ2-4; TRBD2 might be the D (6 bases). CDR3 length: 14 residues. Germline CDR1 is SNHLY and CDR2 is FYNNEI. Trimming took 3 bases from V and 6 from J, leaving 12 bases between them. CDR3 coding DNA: TGTGCCAGCAGTGAGGAGACTAGTGCAAACATTCAGTACTTC. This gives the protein CASSEETSANIQYF.

In DNA form, the CDR3 reads TGTGCCAGTAAAGAGGGATTCCTGAACACTGAAGCTTTCTTT. This encodes CASKEGFLNTEAFF. This chain connects TRBV19 to TRBJ1-1; D is unresolved. V was trimmed by 7 bases and J by 0 bases, leaving 12 bases between them. CDR1 is LNHDA and CDR2 is SQIVND in the germline V gene (reference sequence). The CDR3 is 14 amino acids.

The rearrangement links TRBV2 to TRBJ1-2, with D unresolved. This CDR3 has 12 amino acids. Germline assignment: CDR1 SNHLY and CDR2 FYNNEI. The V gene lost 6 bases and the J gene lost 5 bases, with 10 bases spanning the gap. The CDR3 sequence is CASRVIVYGYTF. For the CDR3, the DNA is TGTGCCAGCAGGGTGATTGTTTATGGCTACACCTTC.

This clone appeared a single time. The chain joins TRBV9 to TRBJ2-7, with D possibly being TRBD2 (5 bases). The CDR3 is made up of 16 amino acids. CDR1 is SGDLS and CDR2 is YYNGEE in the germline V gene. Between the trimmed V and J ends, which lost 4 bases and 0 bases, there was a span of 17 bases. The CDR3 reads CASSSRAQSSSYEQYF. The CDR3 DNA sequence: TGTGCCAGCAGCTCGAGGGCACAGTCGAGCTCCTACGAGCAGTACTTC.

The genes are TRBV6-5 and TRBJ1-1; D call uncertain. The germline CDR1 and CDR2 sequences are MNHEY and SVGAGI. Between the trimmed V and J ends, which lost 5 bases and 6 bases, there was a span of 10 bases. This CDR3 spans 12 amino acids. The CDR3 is CASSRTRAEAFF. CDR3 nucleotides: TGTGCCAGCAGTCGTACTAGGGCTGAAGCTTTCTTT.

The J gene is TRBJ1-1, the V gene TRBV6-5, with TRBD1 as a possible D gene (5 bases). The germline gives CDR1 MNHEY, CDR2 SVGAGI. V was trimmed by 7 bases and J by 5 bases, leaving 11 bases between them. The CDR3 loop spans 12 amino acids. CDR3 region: CASTQAGTEAFF. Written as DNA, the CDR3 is TGTGCCAGCACCCAAGCAGGGACTGAAGCTTTCTTT.

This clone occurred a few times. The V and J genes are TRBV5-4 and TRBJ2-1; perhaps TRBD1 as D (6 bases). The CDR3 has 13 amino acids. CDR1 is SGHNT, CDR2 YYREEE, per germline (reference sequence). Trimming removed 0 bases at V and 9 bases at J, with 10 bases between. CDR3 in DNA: TGTGCCAGCAGCTTGGACAGGGTAGTTGAGCAGTTCTTC. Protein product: CASSLDRVVEQFF.

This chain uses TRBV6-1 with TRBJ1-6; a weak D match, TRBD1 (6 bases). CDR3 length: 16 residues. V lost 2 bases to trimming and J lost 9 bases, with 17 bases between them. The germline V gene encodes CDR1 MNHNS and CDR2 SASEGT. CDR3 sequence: CASSEPGHIKRSPLHF. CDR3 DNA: TGTGCCAGCAGTGAACCGGGACACATAAAACGTTCACCCCTCCACTTT.

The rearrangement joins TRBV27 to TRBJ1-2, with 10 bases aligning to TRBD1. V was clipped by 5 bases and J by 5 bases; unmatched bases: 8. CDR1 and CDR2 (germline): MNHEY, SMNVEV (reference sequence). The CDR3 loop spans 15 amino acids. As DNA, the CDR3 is TGTGCCAGCAGTCCGCGTGGACAGGGGGTATATGGCTACACCTTC. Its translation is CASSPRGQGVYGYTF.

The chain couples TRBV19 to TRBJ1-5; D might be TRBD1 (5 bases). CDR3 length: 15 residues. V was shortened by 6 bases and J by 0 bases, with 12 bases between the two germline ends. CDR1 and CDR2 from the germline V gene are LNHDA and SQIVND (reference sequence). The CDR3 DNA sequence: TGTGCCAGTAGCGCACAGGATTATAGCAATCAGCCCCAGCATTTT. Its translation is CASSAQDYSNQPQHF.

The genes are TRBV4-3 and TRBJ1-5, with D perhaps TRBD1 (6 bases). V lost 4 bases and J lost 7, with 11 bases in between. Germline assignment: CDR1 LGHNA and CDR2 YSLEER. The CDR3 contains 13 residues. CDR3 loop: CASSRTQGQPQHF. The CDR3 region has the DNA TGCGCCAGCAGCCGCACGCAGGGGCAGCCCCAGCATTTT.

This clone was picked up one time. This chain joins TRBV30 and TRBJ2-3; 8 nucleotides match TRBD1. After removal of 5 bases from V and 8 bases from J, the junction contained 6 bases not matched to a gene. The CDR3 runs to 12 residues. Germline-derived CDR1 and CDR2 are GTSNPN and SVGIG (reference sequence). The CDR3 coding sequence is TGTGCCTGGGGGGGACAGGTCGTTACGCAGTATTTT. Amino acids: CAWGGQVVTQYF. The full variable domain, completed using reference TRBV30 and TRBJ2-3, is SQTIHQWPATLVQPVGSPLSLECTVEGTSNPNLYWYRQAAGRGLQLLFYSVGIGQISSEVPQNLSASRPQDRQFILSSKKLLLSDSGFYLCAWGGQVVTQYFGPGTRLTVL.

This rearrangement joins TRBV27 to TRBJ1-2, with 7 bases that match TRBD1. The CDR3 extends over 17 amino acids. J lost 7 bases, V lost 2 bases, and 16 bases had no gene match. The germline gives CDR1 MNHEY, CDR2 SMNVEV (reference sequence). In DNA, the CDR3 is TGTGCCAGCAGTTTAAGCCCGGGAGGGGGCAGCATCCGTGGCTACACCTTC. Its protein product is CASSLSPGGGSIRGYTF.

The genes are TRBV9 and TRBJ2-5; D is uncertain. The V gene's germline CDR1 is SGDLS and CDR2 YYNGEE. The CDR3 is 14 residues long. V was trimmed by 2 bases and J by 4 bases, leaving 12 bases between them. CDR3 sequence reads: CASSVELIGETQYF. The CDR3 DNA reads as TGTGCCAGCAGCGTCGAGCTCATTGGAGAGACCCAGTACTTC.

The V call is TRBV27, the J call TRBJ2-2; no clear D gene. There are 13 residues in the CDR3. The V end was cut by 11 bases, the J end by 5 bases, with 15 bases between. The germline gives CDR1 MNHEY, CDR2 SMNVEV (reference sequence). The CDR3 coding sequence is TGTGCCGCCTCGCGGCCCGGAACCGGGGAGCTGTTTTTT. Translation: CAASRPGTGELFF.

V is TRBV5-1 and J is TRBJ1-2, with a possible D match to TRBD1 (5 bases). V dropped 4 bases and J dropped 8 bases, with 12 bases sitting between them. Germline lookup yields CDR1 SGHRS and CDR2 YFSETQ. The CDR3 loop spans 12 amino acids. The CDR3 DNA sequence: TGCGCCAGCAGCCCCGAGGGGAGGGGCTACACCTTC. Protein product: CASSPEGRGYTF.

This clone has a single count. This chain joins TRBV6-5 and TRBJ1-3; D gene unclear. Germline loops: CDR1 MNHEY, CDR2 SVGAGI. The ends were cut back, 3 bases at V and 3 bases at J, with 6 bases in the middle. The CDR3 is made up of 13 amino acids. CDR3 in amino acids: CASSYFLGNTIYF. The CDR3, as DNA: TGTGCCAGCAGTTATTTCCTTGGAAACACCATATATTTT.